One and the same sample provided the 5 T cell receptor beta chains below, sequenced in a study of identical twins (dated by TCRdb to the mid-2010s). The method behind the library was 5' RACE. The sequencer was an Illumina HiSeq 2000. The public reads were run again by TCRdb, first through fastp at Q25 and then through MiXCR, and only productive beta chains were kept. Entries are consolidated by CDR3 protein sequence, retaining the most common genes and DNA. This sample gives approximately 240,000 distinct CDR3 sequences in total; about 14% of them show up just once. The ten top clones hold 8.8% of the sample. Sequencing was performed on memory (CD45RO+) T cells sorted from blood. The cell subset or site tag for this specimen amounts to: CD45RO+ enriched T cells. These receptors were collected from a woman aged 18-35 years in good health.

CDR3 residues: CASSPAAGKTNTGELFF. The CDR3, as DNA: TGCGCCAGCAGCCCCGCGGCAGGGAAAACGAACACCGGGGAGCTGTTTTTT. The chain combines TRBV4-3 with TRBJ2-2; D is perhaps TRBD1 (5 bases). The germline CDR1 and CDR2 sequences are LGHNA and YSLEER. V was pared by 4 bases and J by 0 bases, with 15 bases between. This CDR3 has 17 amino acids.

This clonotype turned up a few times. This chain joins TRBV5-1 and TRBJ2-1, with D possibly TRBD2 on 7 matching bases. From germline, CDR1 is SGHRS and CDR2 YFSETQ. The CDR3 consists of 15 residues. Trimming took 2 bases from V and 5 from J, leaving 14 bases between them. CDR3 amino acids: CASSLGGGAHNEQFF. In nucleotides, the CDR3 is TGCGCCAGCAGCTTAGGTGGGGGGGCCCACAATGAGCAGTTCTTC.

The chain links TRBV30 to TRBJ2-3, with TRBD1 matching over 7 bases. V trimming: 2 bases; J trimming: 3 bases; junction bases outside the gene matches: 2. Looked up from germline, CDR1 is GTSNPN and CDR2 is SVGIG (reference sequence). The CDR3 is 13 amino acids. The chain's CDR3 is CAWSPGGTDTQYF. DNA for the CDR3: TGTGCCTGGAGTCCAGGGGGTACAGATACGCAGTATTTT.

The rearrangement joins TRBV27 to TRBJ2-6; D remains ambiguous. The CDR3 consists of 16 residues. V lost 1 base and J 0 bases, leaving 7 bases between the germline ends. CDR1 is MNHEY, CDR2 SMNVEV, per germline (reference sequence). The CDR3 nucleotides read TGTGCCAGCAGTTTATACGGAACCTCTGGGGCCAACGTCCTGACTTTC. Translated: CASSLYGTSGANVLTF. Full variable domain (missing parts from reference TRBV27 and TRBJ2-6): EAQVTQNPRYLITVTGKKLTVTCSQNMNHEYMSWYRQDPGLGLRQIYYSMNVEVTDKGDVPEGYKVSRKEKRNFPLILESPSPNQTSLYFCASSLYGTSGANVLTFGAGSRLTVL.

The CDR3 is CASSEAGTETQYF. Written as DNA, the CDR3 is TGTGCCAGCAGTGAGGCGGGGACAGAGACCCAGTACTTC. The chain uses TRBV2 and TRBJ2-5; D may be TRBD2 (6 bases). The CDR3 contains 13 residues. In germline, CDR1 is SNHLY, CDR2 FYNNEI. V was trimmed by 3 bases and J by 4 bases, leaving 9 bases between them.